The source of this T cell receptor beta chain is a study of T cells in Graves' hyperthyroidism and ophthalmopathy. Germline CDR1 reads LNHDA; CDR2 reads SQIVND (reference sequence). The CDR3 length is 20 residues. The diagnostic basis comprised clinical symptoms, serum thyroxine and TRAb, thyroid ultrasound and orbital computed tomography. Findings of the study overall: Among thyroid clonotypes expanded above 0.001, most also appeared in blood.

Amplification of TCR beta CDR3 regions used RNA as the template. HTBI primers drove first-round RT-PCR of the TCR CDR3. MiXCR, applied by TCRdb to the multiplex PCR reads, yields one record per CDR3 protein. The sample yields around 300,000 distinct CDR3 sequences, approximately 12% seen once. To note about this clonotype: What it binds is not known. A read error is possible here, since a much larger clone lies one base away.

Sequenced sample: blood. The chain combines TRBV19 with TRBJ2-1, with 16 bases lining up with TRBD2. The TCR comes from a woman between 25 and 40 years old with Graves' hyperthyroidism that later progressed to Graves' ophthalmopathy. This chain's CDR3 is CASSSPAGTSGRVGWNGQFF. The CDR3 coding sequence is TGTGCCAGTAGTTCCCCCGCCGGGACTAGCGGGAGGGTCGGTTGGAATGGGCAGTTCTTC.